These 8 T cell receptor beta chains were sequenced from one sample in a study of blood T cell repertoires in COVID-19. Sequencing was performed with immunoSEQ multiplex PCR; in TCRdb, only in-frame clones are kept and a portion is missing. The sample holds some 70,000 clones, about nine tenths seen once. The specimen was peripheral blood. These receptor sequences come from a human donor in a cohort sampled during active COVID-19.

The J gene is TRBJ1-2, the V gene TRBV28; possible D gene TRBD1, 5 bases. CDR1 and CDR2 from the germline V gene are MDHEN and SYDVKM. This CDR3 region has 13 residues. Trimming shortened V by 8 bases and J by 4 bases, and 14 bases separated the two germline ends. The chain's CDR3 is CASGTPARYGYTF. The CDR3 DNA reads TGTGCCAGCGGGACTCCAGCCCGCTATGGCTACACCTTC.

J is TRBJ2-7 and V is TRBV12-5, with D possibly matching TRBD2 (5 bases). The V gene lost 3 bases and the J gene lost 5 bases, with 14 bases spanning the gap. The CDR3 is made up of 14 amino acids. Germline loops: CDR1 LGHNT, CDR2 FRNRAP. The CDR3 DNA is TGTGCTAGTGGTTTCCACGAGGGCTTGGACGAGCAGTACTTC. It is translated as CASGFHEGLDEQYF.

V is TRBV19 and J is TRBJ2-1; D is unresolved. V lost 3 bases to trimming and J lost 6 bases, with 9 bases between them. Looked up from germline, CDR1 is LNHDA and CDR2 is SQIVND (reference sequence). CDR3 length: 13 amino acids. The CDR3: CASSIIDFNEQFF. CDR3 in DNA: TGTGCCAGTAGTATTATTGACTTCAATGAGCAGTTCTTC.

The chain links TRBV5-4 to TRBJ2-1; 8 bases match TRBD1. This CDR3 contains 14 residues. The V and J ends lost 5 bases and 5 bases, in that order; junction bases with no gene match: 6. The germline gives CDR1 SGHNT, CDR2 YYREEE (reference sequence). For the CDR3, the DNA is TGTGCCAGCAGAGCTGACAGGGGCGACAATGAGCAGTTCTTC. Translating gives CASRADRGDNEQFF.

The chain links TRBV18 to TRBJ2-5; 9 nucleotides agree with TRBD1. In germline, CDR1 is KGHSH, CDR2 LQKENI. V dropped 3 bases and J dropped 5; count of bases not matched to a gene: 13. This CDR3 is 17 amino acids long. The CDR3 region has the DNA TGTGCCAGCTCACCTTTGCTACGGACAGGGGCGCGGGAGACCCAGTACTTC. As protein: CASSPLLRTGARETQYF. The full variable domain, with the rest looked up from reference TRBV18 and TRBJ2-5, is NAGVMQNPRHLVRRRGQEARLRCSPMKGHSHVYWYRQLPEEGLKFMVYLQKENIIDESGMPKERFSAEFPKEGPSILRIQQVVRGDSAAYFCASSPLLRTGARETQYFGPGTRLLVL.

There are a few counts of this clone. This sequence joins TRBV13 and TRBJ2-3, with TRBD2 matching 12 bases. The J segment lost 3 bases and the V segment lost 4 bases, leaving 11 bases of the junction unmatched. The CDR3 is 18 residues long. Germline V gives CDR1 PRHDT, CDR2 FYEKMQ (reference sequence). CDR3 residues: CASSSRALTSGGTDTQYF. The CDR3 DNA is TGTGCCAGCAGCTCCCGGGCCCTGACTAGCGGGGGAACAGATACGCAGTATTTT.

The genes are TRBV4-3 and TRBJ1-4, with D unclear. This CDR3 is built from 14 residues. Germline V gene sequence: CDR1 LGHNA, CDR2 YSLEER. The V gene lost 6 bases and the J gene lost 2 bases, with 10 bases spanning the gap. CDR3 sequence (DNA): TGCGCCAGCAGTCGGGTCGTGACTAATGAAAAACTGTTTTTT. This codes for CASSRVVTNEKLFF.

As DNA, the CDR3 is TGTGCCAGCAGCTTAGTAATAGCGGGAGGCGCAGATACGCAGTATTTT. Translating it yields CASSLVIAGGADTQYF. The V and J genes are TRBV11-2 and TRBJ2-3, with 10 bases aligning to TRBD2. The CDR3 sequence is 16 residues long. Per the germline V gene, CDR1 is SGHAT and CDR2 is FQNNGV. J was trimmed by 4 bases and V by 1 base; bases with no gene match: 5.